This T cell receptor beta chain appears in the sequencing data of a study of regulatory T cells in long-lasting Graves disease. Study outcomes and limitations: Persistent Graves' patients showed less TCR diversity than newly diagnosed ones.

This clonotype was counted ten times or more. Antigen specificity is unknown. As for time point: newly diagnosed GD, antithyroid drugs for less than 3 months. Making the TCR library involved RNA that had been extracted from PBMCs. In building TCR beta libraries, iRepertoire HTBI primers were used together with Arm-PCR of CDR3 regions. TCRdb ran MiXCR on the multiplex PCR reads and lists one entry per CDR3 protein. The sample lists hundreds of thousands of distinct CDR3 sequences, approximately 15% seen once, with around a sixth in the top ten. The ends lost 6 bases at V and 7 bases at J; junction bases unmatched: 3. From germline, CDR1 is ENHRY and CDR2 SYGVKD. The CDR3 length is 13 residues. This sample was shared with a second study, whose subject was T cells in Graves' hyperthyroidism and ophthalmopathy.

The source of this sequence is a woman aged 25 to 45 with Graves disease. The sample consisted of peripheral blood mononuclear cells (PBMCs), taken at new diagnosis, from a patient treated with antithyroid drugs. This chain connects TRBV10-3 to TRBJ1-6, with 7 nucleotides matching TRBD1. This chain's CDR3 is CAIRGQQNSPLHF. CDR3 nucleotides: TGTGCCATCAGGGGACAGCAAAATTCACCCCTCCACTTT.